This T cell receptor beta chain stems from a study of blood T cell repertoires in COVID-19. Study-level background: Acute and convalescent COVID-19 samples came from the United States, Italy and Spain. Sources were T cells, B-cell-depleted T cells, or PBMCs; the material itself was cDNA or gDNA.

Original handling: Amplification from reference gene primers served as the basis for estimated nucleated cell counts. The assay was immunoSEQ multiplex PCR, and TCRdb's table has in-frame clones only and misses some. V and J calls plus clone size are reproduced from that table; the DNA served to infer D and trimming. Of about 210,000 clones listed, about 88% are singletons. The sample was peripheral blood. The TCR originated in a man aged 70 or older with acute or convalescent COVID-19.

The CDR3 protein is CASSPRTGDSYEQYF. In DNA form, the CDR3 reads TGTGCCAGCTCACCGCGGACAGGGGACTCCTACGAGCAGTACTTC. This chain links TRBV18 with TRBJ2-7, with 9 bases that match TRBD1. This CDR3 is built from 15 residues. Germline lookup yields CDR1 KGHSH and CDR2 LQKENI. With V trimmed by 3 bases and J by 0 bases, 3 bases remained unmatched. Drawing the rest from reference TRBV18 and TRBJ2-7, the complete variable domain is NAGVMQNPRHLVRRRGQEARLRCSPMKGHSHVYWYRQLPEEGLKFMVYLQKENIIDESGMPKERFSAEFPKEGPSILRIQQVVRGDSAAYFCASSPRTGDSYEQYFGPGTRLTVT.